This TCR beta chain was documented in a study of blood T cell repertoires in COVID-19. The CDR3 is 14 residues long. Germline loops: CDR1 KGHSH, CDR2 LQKENI. The V and J ends lost 2 bases and 4 bases respectively, with 12 bases between them. Original handling: Reference gene primer amplification yielded estimated nucleated cell counts. Repertoires were generated with immunoSEQ multiplex PCR, while TCRdb's copy carries only in-frame clones and drops some. V and J calls and clone size come straight from that table; D and trimming were deduced from the DNA. The sample has tens of thousands of clones, about nine tenths seen once; the top ten hold more than 15%.

The source material was peripheral blood. The origin of this receptor is an elderly man in a cohort sampled during active COVID-19. The chain combines TRBV18 with TRBJ2-7; a possible D gene is TRBD2 (6 bases). This CDR3 is CASSPARGLYEQYF. The CDR3 region has the DNA TGTGCCAGCTCACCAGCGAGGGGACTTTACGAGCAGTACTTC.